This T cell receptor beta chain came from a study of blood T cell repertoires in COVID-19 (dated by TCRdb to about 2020). Turning to the overall study: Collaborator samples came from the United States, Italy and Spain and covered acute and convalescent phases of COVID-19. The material from the prospective study consisted of cDNA or gDNA derived from T cells, B-cell-depleted T cells, or PBMCs. The dataset comprised deeply sampled blood TCRbeta repertoires from subjects exposed to, actively infected with, or recovered from COVID-19. The repertoires were released in a freely available public database meant as a resource for research on the immune response to SARS-CoV-2. Samples were obtained from the ongoing ImmuneRACE study (first 160 participants) and from approximately 1,200 subjects provided by 6 global collaborators. A de-identified subject ID, COVID-19 status, age in years and sex were almost always included in the sample metadata. Where available, HLA class I and class II types were taken from metadata supplied by the sample provider and were not determined by assay-based typing.

The investigation overall reported the following: The amount of clinical and demographic metadata varied by source and participant and was provided uncurated.

The collaborating institutions used their own protocols to collect whole blood in K2EDTA tubes. For TCRbeta analysis, collaborators shipped samples in one of three forms: frozen whole blood, isolated PBMCs, or DNA extracted from either of those sample types. In regard to this clone: The clone's antigen remains unknown. Base-call qualities are not available, and no considerably larger clone is one nucleotide away.

The immunoSEQ Assay, a bias-controlled multiplex PCR, was used to amplify TCRbeta CDR3 regions from genomic DNA. The published analysis was carried out like this. The number of nucleated cells in each sample was estimated from the amplification of reference gene primers within the assay. Sequence reads were collapsed and filtered to measure the absolute abundance of every unique TCRbeta CDR3 rearrangement. For each sample, productive Simpson clonality was calculated by taking the square root of Simpson's diversity index across productive rearrangements. Entries here come from immuneACCESS through TCRdb and include only in-frame sequences with V and J called. Some clones fail to appear in such tables; in the studies checked, an unresolved V gene covers under half of the shortfall, and the cause of the remainder is unknown. D and trimming were read from the DNA, whereas the V and J calls and clone size are those reported in that table. Within this sample are about 210,000 clones, with 84% of them counted one time only. The ten biggest clones cover roughly 7.6% of the sample.

A distance of 15 bases separates the germline ends of V and J, which lose 1 base and 5 bases respectively. Counted from cysteine to phenylalanine, this CDR3 has 15 amino acids. The sequence is cut down to CDR3 DNA, 45 bases in frame from base 1. For CDR1 and CDR2, the germline V gene (reference sequence) lists SGHKS and YYEKEE. This clonotype was sampled from a woman aged 45-59 years with active or convalescent COVID-19. The sequence joins TRBV5-5 to TRBJ2-5; the D segment could be TRBD2, given 7 matching bases. The sequenced sample was peripheral blood. The CDR3 has the sequence CASSLWRGGSETQYF. The nucleotide sequence is TGTGCCAGCAGCTTGTGGAGGGGGGGCTCGGAGACCCAGTACTTC.